This entry is about one T cell receptor (beta chain). Antigen: not known. This record belongs to a study of cytomegalovirus exposure and HLA in healthy donors. Findings of the study overall: Reports showed the classifier diagnosing cytomegalovirus status with high specificity and sensitivity. The study put some 150 TCR beta chains on its list as cytomegalovirus-associated.

CDR3 length: 13 residues. Germline loops: CDR1 MNHNS, CDR2 SASEGT. V lost 2 bases, J lost 9 bases, and 5 bases stayed unmatched. Generated by immunoSEQ multiplex PCR, the TCRdb table keeps only in-frame clones and is missing some. Among tens of thousands of clones listed, around 94% were seen once. Sequences were obtained from PBMCs. The rearrangement joins TRBV6-1 to TRBJ2-3; TRBD1 matches 7 bases. The sequence was obtained from a man aged 18 to 30 in good health and CMV-seropositive. CDR3 amino acids: CASSEMRQGTQYF. As DNA, the CDR3 is TGTGCCAGCAGTGAAATGAGACAGGGAACGCAGTATTTT.